This entry lists 10 T cell receptor beta chains sequenced from one sample in a study of blood T cells in healthy people across ages. A second PCR, run for about 6 to 11 cycles, used a sample-barcoded 5' primer plus a J-beta primer mix. TCRdb analysed the 5' RACE reads with MiXCR anew, one entry per CDR3 protein. The sample holds 1.5 million to 2 million distinct CDR3 sequences, roughly two fifths seen once. Sequencing input: blood. The receptors were sampled from a human donor in good health.

This clonotype came up many times. The CDR3 DNA follows: TGTGCCAGCAGTTACTCGCCGGACGTGGTCAACGAGCAGTACTTC. Its translation: CASSYSPDVVNEQYF. V and J are TRBV6-2 or TRBV6-3 and TRBJ2-7; D not resolved. The V end was cut by 0 bases, the J end by 5 bases, with 14 bases between. The germline V gene encodes CDR1 MNHEY and CDR2 SVGEGT. The CDR3 loop spans 15 amino acids.

This clonotype has a handful of counts. One end of the junction is discordant with germline, which a read error may explain. The chain recombines TRBV7-2 with TRBJ1-2; 7 bases map to TRBD1. Germline CDR1 is SGHTA and CDR2 is FQGNSA. The CDR3 extends over 15 amino acids. The CDR3 sequence is CASSQRTGLNYGHTF. CDR3 nucleotides: TGTGCCAGCAGTCAGCGGACAGGCCTTAACTATGGCCACACCTTC. The whole variable domain, remainder taken from reference TRBV7-2 and TRBJ1-2, is GAGVSQSPSNKVTEKGKDVELRCDPISGHTALYWYRQSLGQGLEFLIYFQGNSAPDKSGLPSDRFSAERTGGSVSTLTIQRTQQEDSAVYLCASSQRTGLNYGHTFGSGTRLTVV.

This clonotype came up once. This chain connects TRBV6-5 to TRBJ2-1; 7 bases align to TRBD1. After removal of 4 bases from V and 5 bases from J, the junction contained 5 bases not matched to a gene. There are 14 residues in the CDR3. From germline, CDR1 is MNHEY and CDR2 SVGAGI. In DNA form, the CDR3 reads TGTGCCAGCAGTTCCCCAACAGGGGACAATGAGCAGTTCTTC. Protein product: CASSSPTGDNEQFF.

This clonotype showed up just once. The chain is built from TRBV5-1 and TRBJ2-1; 11 bases are shared with TRBD1. V lost 7 bases and J lost 3; bases outside the gene matches: 9. CDR1 and CDR2 (germline): SGHRS, YFSETQ. This CDR3 has 16 residues. The CDR3 spells CASATGTGGRYNEQFF. CDR3 bases: TGCGCCAGCGCTACCGGGACAGGGGGTCGCTACAATGAGCAGTTCTTC.

There are a few counts of this clonotype. The chain couples TRBV5-5 to TRBJ2-5; D ambiguous. Germline loops: CDR1 SGHKS, CDR2 YYEKEE (reference sequence). The CDR3 extends over 14 amino acids. The V end was cut by 0 bases, the J end by 1 base, with 7 bases between. CDR3 sequence reads: CASSLVGRQETQYF. CDR3 DNA sequence: TGTGCCAGCAGCTTGGTTGGACGCCAAGAGACCCAGTACTTC. Looking up the rest from reference TRBV5-5 and TRBJ2-5 gives the full variable domain: DAGVTQSPTHLIKTRGQQVTLRCSPISGHKSVSWYQQVLGQGPQFIFQYYEKEERGRGNFPDRFSARQFPNYSSELNVNALLLGDSALYLCASSLVGRQETQYFGPGTRLLVL.

This clonotype was seen a handful of times. The CDR3 DNA sequence: TGTGCCAGCAGCGTCGATACCTCAGATACGCAGTATTTT. This gives the protein CASSVDTSDTQYF. This chain links TRBV9 with TRBJ2-3; D is unresolved. CDR3 length: 13 residues. With 2 bases removed from V and 4 bases from J, the gap between germline ends came to 8 bases. Per the germline V gene, CDR1 is SGDLS and CDR2 is YYNGEE.

This clonotype appeared a single time. Given a much more abundant clone one base away, this may be a read error. The rearrangement uses TRBV6-6 and TRBJ1-6, with D perhaps TRBD1 (5 bases). In germline, CDR1 is MNHNY, CDR2 SVGAGI (reference sequence). V lost 5 bases and J 7 bases, leaving 12 bases between the germline ends. This CDR3 has 14 amino acids. CDR3 sequence reads: CASSVGRLNSPLHF. The DNA of the CDR3 is TGTGCCAGCAGTGTGGGACGGCTGAATTCACCCCTCCACTTT.

The V gene is TRBV5-8, the J gene TRBJ2-5; TRBD1 might be the D (6 bases). V was clipped by 4 bases and J by 11 bases, with 24 bases between them. Germline loops: CDR1 SGHTS, CDR2 YDEGEE. The CDR3 has 15 residues. CDR3 coding DNA: TGTGCCAGCAGCATCAACAGGGATGGGTCCAATGAGCAGTACTTC. Translating it yields CASSINRDGSNEQYF.

Worth noting for this clonotype: One end of the junction fails to match germline, which may point to a read error. The chain joins TRBV9 to TRBJ1-2; a weak D match, TRBD1 (5 bases). Looked up from germline, CDR1 is SGDLS and CDR2 is YYNGEE. The CDR3 covers 14 residues. This chain's CDR3 is CASTVGGFRYGYAF. CDR3 bases: TGTGCCAGCACCGTGGGGGGGTTTAGATATGGCTACGCCTTC.

The CDR3 nucleotides read TGCAGTGCTGAGGAGGGGGCGAGCACTGAAGCTTTCTTT. Its protein product is CSAEEGASTEAFF. The genes are TRBV20-1 and TRBJ1-1; 7 bases map to TRBD1. The V and J ends lost 5 bases and 4 bases, in that order; junction bases with no gene match: 7. The CDR3 length is 13 residues. The germline V gene encodes CDR1 DFQATT and CDR2 SNEGSKA (reference sequence).